Shown below are 17 T cell receptor beta chains from a single sample sequenced in a study of blood T cell repertoires in COVID-19. Generated by immunoSEQ multiplex PCR, the TCRdb table keeps only in-frame clones and is missing some. Of 15,000 to 20,000 clones listed, 88% are singletons. The specimen was PBMCs or T cells enriched from blood (not recorded which). Every receptor here comes from a woman in her 30s who had recovered from COVID-19.

The V and J genes are TRBV6-5 and TRBJ2-7; 8 bases agree with TRBD1. Trimming cost V 7 bases and J 4 bases; bases outside gene matches: 3. CDR3 length: 12 residues. Germline-derived CDR1 and CDR2 are MNHEY and SVGAGI. CDR3 loop: CASIGTGYEQYF. DNA for the CDR3: TGTGCCAGCATCGGGACAGGATACGAGCAGTACTTC.

V is TRBV27 and J is TRBJ1-5; D ambiguous. This CDR3 has 13 amino acids. The germline V and J ends were trimmed by 4 bases and 5 bases, with 9 bases remaining between them. Looked up from germline, CDR1 is MNHEY and CDR2 is SMNVEV (reference sequence). Written as DNA, the CDR3 is TGTGCCAGCAGTTCCAGTCCATATCAGCCCCAGCATTTT. Protein product: CASSSSPYQPQHF.

CDR3 protein: CASSFMARETGVDEQFF. CDR3 DNA: TGTGCCAGCAGTTTCATGGCGAGGGAAACAGGGGTCGATGAGCAGTTCTTC. The rearrangement links TRBV6-2 or TRBV6-3 to TRBJ2-1; 7 bases agree with TRBD1. The V and J ends lost 4 bases and 8 bases, in that order; junction bases with no gene match: 17. CDR1 and CDR2 from the germline V gene are MNHEY and SVGEGT. The length of the CDR3 is 17 residues.

The chain uses TRBV27 and TRBJ2-6; 10 nucleotides match TRBD1. V gave up 5 bases and J gave up 0 bases; unmatched junction bases: 7. Germline V gene data show CDR1 as MNHEY and CDR2 as SMNVEV (reference sequence). The CDR3 totals 18 residues. CDR3 protein: CASSPRDRGISGANVLTF. The DNA of the CDR3 is TGTGCCAGCAGTCCCCGGGACAGGGGAATCTCTGGGGCCAACGTCCTGACTTTC.

In DNA, the CDR3 is TGTGCCAGCTCACCACCTCAGGACAGTCAAGAGACCCAGTACTTC. Encoded protein: CASSPPQDSQETQYF. This chain joins TRBV18 and TRBJ2-5, with D perhaps TRBD1 (6 bases). Trimming removed 0 bases from V and 2 bases from J, with 10 bases in between. Germline-derived CDR1 and CDR2 are KGHSH and LQKENI. This CDR3 region has 15 residues.

The chain combines TRBV6-4 with TRBJ1-5; D remains ambiguous. The V and J ends lost 3 bases and 6 bases respectively, with 12 bases between them. CDR3 length: 14 amino acids. Looked up from germline, CDR1 is MRHNA and CDR2 is SNTAGT. The CDR3 nucleotides are TGTGCCAGCAGTGAGGGCAGGCATGGTCAGCCCCAGCATTTT. It yields the protein CASSEGRHGQPQHF.

The CDR3 DNA is TGCGCCAGCAGCTGGACAGGGGATAGCAATCAGCCCCAGCATTTT. Amino acid sequence: CASSWTGDSNQPQHF. The rearrangement uses TRBV4-3 and TRBJ1-5; TRBD1 agrees at 9 bases. The germline CDR1 and CDR2 sequences are LGHNA and YSLEER. Trimming cost V 5 bases and J 0 bases; bases outside gene matches: 2. The CDR3 length is 15 residues.

The V call is TRBV27, the J call TRBJ2-7; 8 bases align to TRBD2. Trimming cost V 2 bases and J 3 bases; bases outside gene matches: 3. Germline V gives CDR1 MNHEY, CDR2 SMNVEV (reference sequence). The CDR3 has 14 amino acids. CDR3 coding DNA: TGTGCCAGCAGTTTAGACGGGGGGGGCTACGAGCAGTACTTC. Translated, it gives CASSLDGGGYEQYF.

V usage is TRBV5-8 and J usage is TRBJ1-6; 8 bases align to TRBD1. The ends lost 4 bases at V and 7 bases at J; junction bases unmatched: 7. Germline V gives CDR1 SGHTS, CDR2 YDEGEE. The CDR3 has 15 residues. This CDR3 reads CASSAGQGSNSPLHF. The CDR3 region has the DNA TGTGCCAGCAGCGCCGGACAGGGTTCAAATTCACCCCTCCACTTT.

The chain carries TRBV21-1 and TRBJ2-4; TRBD1, the table's D call, lacks a check against the DNA. TRBV21-1 constitutes a pseudogene. The CDR3 is 14 amino acids. The CDR3, as DNA: TGTGCCAGCAGCAAAGGGTACAGTTCAAACATTCAGTACTTC. The encoded protein is CASSKGYSSNIQYF.

The rearrangement links TRBV6-5 to TRBJ2-6, with D perhaps TRBD2 (5 bases). Germline values: CDR1 MNHEY, CDR2 SVGAGI. Between the trimmed V and J ends, which lost 4 bases and 4 bases, there was a span of 8 bases. The CDR3 spans 14 residues. CDR3: CASSSPGGANVLTF. The CDR3 DNA reads TGTGCCAGCAGTTCGCCGGGGGGGGCCAACGTCCTGACTTTC.

This clone showed up just once. V gene TRBV14 combines with J gene TRBJ2-3; D is possibly TRBD2 (5 bases). V was shortened by 4 bases and J by 0 bases, with 8 bases between the two germline ends. Germline CDR1 SGHDN, CDR2 FVKESK. The CDR3 contains 14 residues. The CDR3 DNA follows: TGTGCCAGCAGCCCCTGGACTAGCACAGATACGCAGTATTTT. Translation: CASSPWTSTDTQYF.

The V call is TRBV29-1, the J call TRBJ2-7, with 12 bases matching TRBD1. The trim removed 1 base at V and 7 bases at J, leaving 11 bases unmatched. From germline, CDR1 is SQVTM and CDR2 ANQGSEA. The CDR3 is 16 amino acids. The CDR3 nucleotides are TGCAGCGTTGAAGTTGCGTGGGGACAGGGGGCCGGAGAGCAGTACTTC. Translated: CSVEVAWGQGAGEQYF.

The V call is TRBV6-2 or TRBV6-3, the J call TRBJ1-1; 9 nucleotides align to TRBD1. CDR1 and CDR2 (germline): MNHEY, SVGEGT. The length of the CDR3 is 17 residues. The ends lost 4 bases at V and 0 bases at J; junction bases unmatched: 9. The CDR3 loop is CASSFDRGGSVNTEAFF. CDR3 DNA: TGTGCCAGCAGTTTTGACAGGGGGGGGTCCGTGAACACTGAAGCTTTCTTT.

This chain links TRBV2 with TRBJ2-2, with 9 positions matching TRBD1. Germline V gene sequence: CDR1 SNHLY, CDR2 FYNNEI. The CDR3 totals 15 residues. The V gene end was trimmed by 6 bases and the J gene end by 3 bases; junction bases not matched to a gene: 5. The CDR3 coding sequence is TGTGCCAGCAGCGTGGGGACAGGGTACACCGGGGAGCTGTTTTTT. Translation: CASSVGTGYTGELFF.

The chain joins TRBV5-6 to TRBJ2-1, with 9 bases lining up with TRBD1. The V gene's germline CDR1 is SGHDT and CDR2 YYEEEE. V was pared by 0 bases and J by 2 bases, with 0 bases of the junction left unmatched. This CDR3 has 15 amino acids. The CDR3 is CASSLDRGPYNEQFF. CDR3 DNA sequence: TGTGCCAGCAGCTTGGACAGGGGGCCCTACAATGAGCAGTTCTTC. Variable domain in full (rest from reference TRBV5-6 and TRBJ2-1): DAGVTQSPTHLIKTRGQQVTLRCSPKSGHDTVSWYQQALGQGPQFIFQYYEEEERQRGNFPDRFSGHQFPNYSSELNVNALLLGDSALYLCASSLDRGPYNEQFFGPGTRLTVL.

In its sample, this clone was seen once. V is TRBV18 and J is TRBJ2-3; TRBD2 matches 12 bases. The CDR3 covers 16 residues. Per the germline V gene, CDR1 is KGHSH and CDR2 is LQKENI. V lost 5 bases, J lost 6 bases, and 9 bases stayed unmatched. The CDR3 DNA follows: TGTGCCAGCTCAACAGCTAGCGGGGGGGCAACGGATACGCAGTATTTT. It encodes CASSTASGGATDTQYF.